The 4 T cell receptor beta chains below come from one sample, sequenced in a study of beta chain features in type 1 diabetes. No antigen has been assigned to these receptors. Whole-study results and caveats: Patients with Type 1 diabetes showed moderately but significantly shorter TCRB CDR3s in all four CD4+ subsets.

Expressed TCRB transcripts were sequenced after all isolated RNA was converted to cDNA. TCRdb keeps only in-frame clones here, not all; method: immunoSEQ multiplex PCR. The table includes around 250,000 clones, 13% to 15% detected once. Specimen: naive CD4+ T cells from blood. The receptors come from a man under 40 with type 1 diabetes.

Here the CDR3 reads CASSHGSYSYEQYF. The CDR3 DNA reads TGTGCCAGCAGTCATGGTTCCTACTCCTACGAGCAGTACTTC. The gene calls are TRBV14 and TRBJ2-7; D is undetermined. Trimming pared 6 bases from V and 0 bases from J, leaving 12 bases between. Per the germline V gene, CDR1 is SGHDN and CDR2 is FVKESK. The length of the CDR3 is 14 residues.

The sample holds a few counts of this clone. The rearrangement joins TRBV2 to TRBJ2-2; the match to TRBD2 covers 7 bases. V was pared by 7 bases and J by 6 bases, with 5 bases of the junction left unmatched. Germline V gene data show CDR1 as SNHLY and CDR2 as FYNNEI. This CDR3 has 13 amino acids. This CDR3 reads CASIREGAGELFF. The CDR3 region has the DNA TGTGCCAGCATTAGGGAGGGCGCCGGGGAGCTGTTTTTT. Full variable domain (remainder filled in from reference TRBV2 and TRBJ2-2): EPEVTQTPSHQVTQMGQEVILRCVPISNHLYFYWYRQILGQKVEFLVSFYNNEISEKSEIFDDQFSVERPDGSNFTLKIRSTKLEDSAMYFCASIREGAGELFFGEGSRLTVL.

The sample holds a few counts of this clone. The V and J genes are TRBV5-1 and TRBJ2-7; 8 nucleotides line up with TRBD1. In germline, CDR1 is SGHRS, CDR2 YFSETQ. CDR3 size: 15 residues. Trimming cost V 3 bases and J 0 bases; bases outside gene matches: 5. The CDR3 coding sequence is TGCGCCAGCAGCTACTCCGGGACAGGCTCCTACGAGCAGTACTTC. Translation gives CASSYSGTGSYEQYF.

A few counts support this clone. The chain carries TRBV21-1 and TRBJ2-5; TRBD1, as called in the table, went unchecked against the DNA. TRBV21-1 is a pseudogene segment. CDR3 length: 13 residues. The DNA of the CDR3 is TGTGCCAGCAGGATTTACAACCAAGAGACCCAGTACTTC. Residues: CASRIYNQETQYF.